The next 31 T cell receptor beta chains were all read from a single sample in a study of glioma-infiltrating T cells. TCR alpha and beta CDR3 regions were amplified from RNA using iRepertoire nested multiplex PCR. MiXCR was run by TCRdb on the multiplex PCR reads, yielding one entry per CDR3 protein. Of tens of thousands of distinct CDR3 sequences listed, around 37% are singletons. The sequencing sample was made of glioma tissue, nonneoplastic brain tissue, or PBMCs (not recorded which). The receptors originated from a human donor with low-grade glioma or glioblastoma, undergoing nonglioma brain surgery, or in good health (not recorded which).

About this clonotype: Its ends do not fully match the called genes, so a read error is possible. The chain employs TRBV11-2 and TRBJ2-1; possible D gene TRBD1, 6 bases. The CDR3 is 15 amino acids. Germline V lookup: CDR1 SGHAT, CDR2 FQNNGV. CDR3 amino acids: CASSLDRGEYNEESF. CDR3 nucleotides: TGTGCCAGCAGCTTAGACAGGGGAGAATACAATGAGGAGTCCTTC.

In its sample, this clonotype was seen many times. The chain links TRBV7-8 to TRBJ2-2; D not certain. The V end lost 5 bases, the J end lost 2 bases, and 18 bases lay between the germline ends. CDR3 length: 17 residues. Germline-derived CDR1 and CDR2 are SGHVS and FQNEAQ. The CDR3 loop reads CASSGFRPMINTGELFF. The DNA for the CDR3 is TGTGCCAGCAGCGGATTTCGGCCCATGATAAACACCGGGGAGCTGTTTTTT.

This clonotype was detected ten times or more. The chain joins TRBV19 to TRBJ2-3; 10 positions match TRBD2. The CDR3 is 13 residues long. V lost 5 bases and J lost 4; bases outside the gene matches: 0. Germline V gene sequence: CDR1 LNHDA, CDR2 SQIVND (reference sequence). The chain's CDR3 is CASSLAGADTQYF. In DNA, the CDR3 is TGTGCCAGTAGTCTAGCGGGAGCAGATACGCAGTATTTT.

The CDR3, as DNA: TGTGCCAGCAGCTTGACGACAGGGCGAGACACTGAAGCTTTCTTT. It encodes CASSLTTGRDTEAFF. V usage is TRBV7-9 and J usage is TRBJ1-1, with TRBD1 matching 7 bases. CDR1 SEHNR and CDR2 FQNEAQ come from the germline V gene (reference sequence). V trimming: 3 bases; J trimming: 3 bases; junction bases outside the gene matches: 7. This CDR3 has 15 residues.

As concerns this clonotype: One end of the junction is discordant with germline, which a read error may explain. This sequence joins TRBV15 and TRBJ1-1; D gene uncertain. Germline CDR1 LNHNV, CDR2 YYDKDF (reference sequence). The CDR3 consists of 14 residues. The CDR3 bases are TGTGCCACAAGCAGAGGAGTGGGATACACTGAAGCTTTCTTT. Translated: CATSRGVGYTEAFF.

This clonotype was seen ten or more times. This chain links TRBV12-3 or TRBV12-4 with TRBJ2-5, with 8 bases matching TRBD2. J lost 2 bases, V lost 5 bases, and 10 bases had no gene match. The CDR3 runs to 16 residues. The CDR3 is CASSEGTRGNQETQYF. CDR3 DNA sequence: TGTGCCAGCAGTGAAGGGACTAGGGGAAATCAAGAGACCCAGTACTTC.

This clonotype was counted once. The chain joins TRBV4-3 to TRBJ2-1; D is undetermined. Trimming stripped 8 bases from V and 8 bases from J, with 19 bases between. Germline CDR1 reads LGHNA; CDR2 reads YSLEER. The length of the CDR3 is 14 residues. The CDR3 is CASGRLLVSDEQFF. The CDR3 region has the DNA TGCGCCAGCGGCCGCCTACTCGTTTCCGATGAGCAGTTCTTC.

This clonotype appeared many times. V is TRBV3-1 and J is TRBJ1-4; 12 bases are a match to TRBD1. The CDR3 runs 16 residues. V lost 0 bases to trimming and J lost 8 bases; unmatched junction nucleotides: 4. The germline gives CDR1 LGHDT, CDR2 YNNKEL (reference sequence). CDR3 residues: CASSQDGTGGYEKLFF. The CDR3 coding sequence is TGTGCCAGCAGCCAAGACGGGACAGGGGGCTACGAAAAACTGTTTTTT.

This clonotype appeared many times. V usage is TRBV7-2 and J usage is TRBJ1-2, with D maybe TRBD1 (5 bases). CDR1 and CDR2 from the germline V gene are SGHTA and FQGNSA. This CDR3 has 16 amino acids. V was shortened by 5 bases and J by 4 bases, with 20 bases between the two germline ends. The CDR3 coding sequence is TGTGCCAGCAGCAGGGCTAGGGGCCGTGTCCCCTATGGCTACACCTTC. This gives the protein CASSRARGRVPYGYTF.

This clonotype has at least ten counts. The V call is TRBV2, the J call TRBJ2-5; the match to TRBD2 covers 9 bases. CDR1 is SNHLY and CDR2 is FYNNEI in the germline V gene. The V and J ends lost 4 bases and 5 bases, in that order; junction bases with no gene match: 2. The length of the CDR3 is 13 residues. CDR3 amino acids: CASSGGLAETQYF. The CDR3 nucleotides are TGTGCCAGCAGTGGAGGACTAGCGGAGACCCAGTACTTC.

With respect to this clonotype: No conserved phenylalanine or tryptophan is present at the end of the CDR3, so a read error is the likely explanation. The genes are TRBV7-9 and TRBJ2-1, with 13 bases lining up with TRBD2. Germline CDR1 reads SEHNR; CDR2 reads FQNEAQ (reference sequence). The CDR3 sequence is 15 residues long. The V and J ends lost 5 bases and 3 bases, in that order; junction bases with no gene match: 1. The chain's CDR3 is CASSRTSGGYNEQFS. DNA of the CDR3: TGTGCCAGCAGCCGGACTAGCGGGGGCTACAATGAGCAGTTCTCC.

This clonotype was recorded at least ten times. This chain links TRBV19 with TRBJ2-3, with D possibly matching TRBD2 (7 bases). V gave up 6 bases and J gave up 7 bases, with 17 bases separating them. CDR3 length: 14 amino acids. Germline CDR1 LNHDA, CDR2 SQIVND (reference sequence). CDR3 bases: TGTGCCAGTAGCCATGGCGGGGGCGCGTATACGCAGTATTTT. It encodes CASSHGGGAYTQYF.

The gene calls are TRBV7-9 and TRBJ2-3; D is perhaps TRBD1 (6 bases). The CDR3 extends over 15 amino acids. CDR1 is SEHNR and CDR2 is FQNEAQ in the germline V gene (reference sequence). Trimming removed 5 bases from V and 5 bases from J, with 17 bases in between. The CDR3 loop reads CASSPLSRGRDTQYF. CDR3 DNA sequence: TGTGCCAGCAGCCCACTCAGCAGGGGCCGAGATACGCAGTATTTT. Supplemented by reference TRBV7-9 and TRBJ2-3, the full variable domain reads DTGVSQNPRHKITKRGQNVTFRCDPISEHNRLYWYRQTLGQGPEFLTYFQNEAQLEKSRLLSDRFSAERPKGSFSTLEIQRTEQGDSAMYLCASSPLSRGRDTQYFGPGTRLTVL.

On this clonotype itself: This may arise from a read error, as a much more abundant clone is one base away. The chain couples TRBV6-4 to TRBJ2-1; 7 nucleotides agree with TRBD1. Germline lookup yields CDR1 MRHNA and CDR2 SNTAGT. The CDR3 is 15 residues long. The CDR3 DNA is TGTGCCAGCAGTAAACAGGGGACCCCTTACAATGGGCAGTTCTTC. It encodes CASSKQGTPYNGQFF.

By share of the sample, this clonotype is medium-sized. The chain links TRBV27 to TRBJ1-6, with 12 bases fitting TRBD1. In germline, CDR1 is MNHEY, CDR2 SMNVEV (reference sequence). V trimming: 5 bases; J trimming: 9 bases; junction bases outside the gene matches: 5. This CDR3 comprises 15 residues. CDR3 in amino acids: CASSAGQGAGSPLHF. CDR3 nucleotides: TGTGCCAGCAGTGCGGGACAGGGGGCGGGTTCACCCCTCCACTTT.

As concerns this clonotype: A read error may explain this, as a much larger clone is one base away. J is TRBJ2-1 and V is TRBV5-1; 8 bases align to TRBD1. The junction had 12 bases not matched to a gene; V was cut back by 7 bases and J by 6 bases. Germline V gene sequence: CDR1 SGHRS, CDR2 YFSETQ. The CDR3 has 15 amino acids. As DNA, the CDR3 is TGCGCCAGCTGCTCCGTGACAGGGGTTTTCAATGAGCAGTTCTTC. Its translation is CASCSVTGVFNEQFF.

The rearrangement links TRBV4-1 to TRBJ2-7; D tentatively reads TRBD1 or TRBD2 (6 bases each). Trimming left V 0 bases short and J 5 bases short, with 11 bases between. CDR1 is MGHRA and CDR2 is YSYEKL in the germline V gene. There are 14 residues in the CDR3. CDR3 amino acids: CASSQELGGHEQYF. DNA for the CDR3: TGCGCCAGCAGCCAAGAATTGGGGGGCCACGAGCAGTACTTC.

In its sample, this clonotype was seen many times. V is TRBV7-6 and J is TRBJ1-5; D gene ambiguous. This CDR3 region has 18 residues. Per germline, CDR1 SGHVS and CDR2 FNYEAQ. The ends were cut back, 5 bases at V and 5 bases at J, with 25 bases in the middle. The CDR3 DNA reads TGTGCCAGCAGCCCATTCCCGCCCACGCTAGGCTCTTATCAGCCCCAGCATTTT. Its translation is CASSPFPPTLGSYQPQHF.

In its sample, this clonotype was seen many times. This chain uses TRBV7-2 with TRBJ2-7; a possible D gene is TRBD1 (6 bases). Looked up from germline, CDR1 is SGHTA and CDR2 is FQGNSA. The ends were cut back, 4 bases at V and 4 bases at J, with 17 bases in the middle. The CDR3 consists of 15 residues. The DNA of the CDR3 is TGTGCCAGCAGCTCCGAGCAGGGGTCACAGTACGAGCAGTACTTC. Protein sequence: CASSSEQGSQYEQYF.

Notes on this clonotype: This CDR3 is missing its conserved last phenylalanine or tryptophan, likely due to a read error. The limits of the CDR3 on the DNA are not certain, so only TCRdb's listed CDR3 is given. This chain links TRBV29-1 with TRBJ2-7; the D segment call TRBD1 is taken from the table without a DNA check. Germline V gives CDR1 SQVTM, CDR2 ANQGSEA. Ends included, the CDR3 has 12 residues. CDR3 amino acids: CSVRTGSYVHYL.

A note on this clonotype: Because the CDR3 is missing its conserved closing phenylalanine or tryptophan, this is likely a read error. CDR3 sequence: CSVSRVVPSYKQYL. DNA of the CDR3: TGCAGCGTTTCTAGAGTAGTGCCTTCCTACAAGCAGTACCTC. J is TRBJ2-7 and V is TRBV29-1, with unresolved D. The CDR3 extends over 14 amino acids. Germline CDR1 SQVTM, CDR2 ANQGSEA.

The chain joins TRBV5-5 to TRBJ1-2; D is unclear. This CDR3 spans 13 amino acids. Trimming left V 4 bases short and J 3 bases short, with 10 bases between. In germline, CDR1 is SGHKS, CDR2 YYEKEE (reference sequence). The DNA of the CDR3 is TGTGCCAGCAGCCGCGGAGCTGACTATGGCTACACCTTC. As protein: CASSRGADYGYTF.

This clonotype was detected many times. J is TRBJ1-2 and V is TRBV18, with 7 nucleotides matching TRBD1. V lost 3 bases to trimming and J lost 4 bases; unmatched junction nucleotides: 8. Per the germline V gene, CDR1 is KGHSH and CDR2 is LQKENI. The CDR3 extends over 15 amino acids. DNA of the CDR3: TGTGCCAGCTCACCCCCAGGGGGGGGCCCCTATGGCTACACCTTC. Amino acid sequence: CASSPPGGGPYGYTF.

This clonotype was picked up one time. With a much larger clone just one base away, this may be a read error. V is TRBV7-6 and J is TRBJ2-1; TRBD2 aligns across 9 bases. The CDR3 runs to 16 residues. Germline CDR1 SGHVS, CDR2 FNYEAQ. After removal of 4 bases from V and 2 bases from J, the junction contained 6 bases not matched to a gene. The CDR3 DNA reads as TGTGCCAGCAGCTCCTATAGCGGGGGCACCTACAATGAGCAGTTCTTC. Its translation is CASSSYSGGTYNEQFF.

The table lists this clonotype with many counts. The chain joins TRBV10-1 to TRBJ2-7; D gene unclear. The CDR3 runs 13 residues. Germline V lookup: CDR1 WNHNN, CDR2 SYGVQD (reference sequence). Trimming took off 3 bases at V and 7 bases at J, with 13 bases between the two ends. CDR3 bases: TGCGCCAGCAGTGAAGGTTTAAGGGTAGAGCAGTACTTC. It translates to CASSEGLRVEQYF.

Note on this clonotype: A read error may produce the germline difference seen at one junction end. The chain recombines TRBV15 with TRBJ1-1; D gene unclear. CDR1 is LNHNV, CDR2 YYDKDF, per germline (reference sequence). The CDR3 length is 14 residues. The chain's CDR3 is CASSERTMNTESFF. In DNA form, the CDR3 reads TGTGCCAGCAGCGAACGGACCATGAACACTGAATCTTTCTTT.

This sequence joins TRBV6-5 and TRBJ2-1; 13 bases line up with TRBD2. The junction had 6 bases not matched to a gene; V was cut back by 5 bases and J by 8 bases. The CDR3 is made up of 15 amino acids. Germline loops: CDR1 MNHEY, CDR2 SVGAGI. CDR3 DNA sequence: TGTGCCAGCAGTCAATTGACTAGCGGGAGGCATGAGCAGTTCTTC. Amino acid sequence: CASSQLTSGRHEQFF.

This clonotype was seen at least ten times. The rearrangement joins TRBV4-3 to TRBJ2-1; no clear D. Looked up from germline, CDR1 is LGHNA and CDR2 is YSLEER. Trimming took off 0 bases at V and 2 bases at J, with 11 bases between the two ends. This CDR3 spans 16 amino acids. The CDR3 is CASSQESAPTYNEQFF. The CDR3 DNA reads TGCGCCAGCAGCCAAGAGAGTGCACCCACCTACAATGAGCAGTTCTTC.

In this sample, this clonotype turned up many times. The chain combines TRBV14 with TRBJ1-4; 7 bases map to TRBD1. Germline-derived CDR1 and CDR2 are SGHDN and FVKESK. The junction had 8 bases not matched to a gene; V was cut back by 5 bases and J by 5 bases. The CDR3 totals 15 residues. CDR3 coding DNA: TGTGCCAGCAGCTTGGGACAGAGGCCGAATGAAAAACTGTTTTTT. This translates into CASSLGQRPNEKLFF.

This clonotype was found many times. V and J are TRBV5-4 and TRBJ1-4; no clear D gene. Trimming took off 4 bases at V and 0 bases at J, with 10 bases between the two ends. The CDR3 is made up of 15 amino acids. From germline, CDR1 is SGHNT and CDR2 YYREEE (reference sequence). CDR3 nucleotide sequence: TGTGCCAGCAGCAACCCAGATGCAACTAATGAAAAACTGTTTTTT. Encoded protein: CASSNPDATNEKLFF. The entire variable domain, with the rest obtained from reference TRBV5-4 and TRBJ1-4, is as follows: ETGVTQSPTHLIKTRGQQVTLRCSSQSGHNTVSWYQQALGQGPQFIFQYYREEENGRGNFPPRFSGLQFPNYSSELNVNALELDDSALYLCASSNPDATNEKLFFGSGTQLSVL.

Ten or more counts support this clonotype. The CDR3 protein is CASRGGPGNTIYF. The CDR3 nucleotides read TGTGCCAGCAGAGGAGGGCCCGGAAACACCATATATTTT. J is TRBJ1-3 and V is TRBV3-1, with no clear D. The CDR3 runs to 13 residues. Germline V gives CDR1 LGHDT, CDR2 YNNKEL (reference sequence). V lost 6 bases, J lost 4 bases, and 10 bases lay in between.